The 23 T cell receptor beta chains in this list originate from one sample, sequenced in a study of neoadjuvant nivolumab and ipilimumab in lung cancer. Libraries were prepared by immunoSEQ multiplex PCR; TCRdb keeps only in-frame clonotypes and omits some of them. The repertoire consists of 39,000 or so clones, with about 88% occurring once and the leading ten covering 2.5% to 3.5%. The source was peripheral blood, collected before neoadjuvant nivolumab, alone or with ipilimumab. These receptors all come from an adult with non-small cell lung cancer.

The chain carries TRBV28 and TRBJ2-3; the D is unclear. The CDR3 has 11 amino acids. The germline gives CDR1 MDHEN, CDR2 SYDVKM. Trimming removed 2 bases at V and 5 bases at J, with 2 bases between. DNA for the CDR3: TGTGCCAGCAGTTTAGGAGATACGCAGTATTTT. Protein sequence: CASSLGDTQYF.

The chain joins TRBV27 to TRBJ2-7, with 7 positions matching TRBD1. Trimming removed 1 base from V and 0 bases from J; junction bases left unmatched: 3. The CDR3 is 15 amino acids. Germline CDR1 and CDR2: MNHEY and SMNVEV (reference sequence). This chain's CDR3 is CASSLLTGASYEQYF. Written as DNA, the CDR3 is TGTGCCAGCAGTTTATTAACAGGGGCCTCCTACGAGCAGTACTTC.

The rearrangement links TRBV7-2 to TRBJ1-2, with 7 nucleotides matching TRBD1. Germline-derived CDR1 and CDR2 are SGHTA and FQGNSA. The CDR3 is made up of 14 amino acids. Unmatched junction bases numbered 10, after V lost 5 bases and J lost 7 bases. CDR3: CASSEGGQSPGYTF. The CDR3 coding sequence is TGTGCCAGCAGCGAAGGGGGACAGAGTCCTGGCTACACCTTC. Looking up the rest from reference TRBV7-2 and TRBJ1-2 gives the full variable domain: GAGVSQSPSNKVTEKGKDVELRCDPISGHTALYWYRQSLGQGLEFLIYFQGNSAPDKSGLPSDRFSAERTGGSVSTLTIQRTQQEDSAVYLCASSEGGQSPGYTFGSGTRLTVV.

CDR3 DNA sequence: TGTGCCTGGAGTGGGACTAGCTCACGGGTAGAGGCGATGCAGTTCTTC. Its protein product is CAWSGTSSRVEAMQFF. This chain links TRBV30 with TRBJ2-1, with TRBD2 matching over 8 bases. Germline V lookup: CDR1 GTSNPN, CDR2 SVGIG (reference sequence). The CDR3 runs 16 residues. V lost 1 base, J lost 12 bases, and 17 bases stayed unmatched. Filled out from reference TRBV30 and TRBJ2-1, the complete variable domain reads SQTIHQWPATLVQPVGSPLSLECTVEGTSNPNLYWYRQAAGRGLQLLFYSVGIGQISSEVPQNLSASRPQDRQFILSSKKLLLSDSGFYLCAWSGTSSRVEAMQFFGPGTRLTVL.

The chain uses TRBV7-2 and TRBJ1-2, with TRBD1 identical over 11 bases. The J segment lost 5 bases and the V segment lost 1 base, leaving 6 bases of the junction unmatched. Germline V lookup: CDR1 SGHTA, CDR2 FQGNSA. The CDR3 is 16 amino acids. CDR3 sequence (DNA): TGTGCCAGCAGCTTAGTCATGGGGACAGGGGGATATGGCTACACCTTC. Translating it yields CASSLVMGTGGYGYTF.

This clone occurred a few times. CDR3 nucleotide sequence: TGCGCCAGCAGTGAGGCCAGGGAGGGCAATCAGCCCCAGCATTTT. Encoded protein: CASSEAREGNQPQHF. The rearrangement links TRBV10-1 to TRBJ1-5; D might be TRBD1 (5 bases). With 2 bases removed from V and 2 bases from J, the gap between germline ends came to 10 bases. Looked up from germline, CDR1 is WNHNN and CDR2 is SYGVQD (reference sequence). The CDR3 covers 15 residues.

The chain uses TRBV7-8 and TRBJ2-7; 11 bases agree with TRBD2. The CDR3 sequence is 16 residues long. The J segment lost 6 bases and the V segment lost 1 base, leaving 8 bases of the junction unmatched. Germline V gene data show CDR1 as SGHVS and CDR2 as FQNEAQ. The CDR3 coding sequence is TGTGCCAGCAGCTTAGGGGGGACTAGCGGACCCCGCGAGCAGTACTTC. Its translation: CASSLGGTSGPREQYF.

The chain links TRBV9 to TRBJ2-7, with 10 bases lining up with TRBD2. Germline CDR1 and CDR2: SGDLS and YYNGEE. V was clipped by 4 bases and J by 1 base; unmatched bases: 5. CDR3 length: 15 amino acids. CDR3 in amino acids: CASSPRTSGSYEQYF. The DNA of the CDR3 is TGTGCCAGCAGCCCACGGACTAGCGGATCCTACGAGCAGTACTTC.

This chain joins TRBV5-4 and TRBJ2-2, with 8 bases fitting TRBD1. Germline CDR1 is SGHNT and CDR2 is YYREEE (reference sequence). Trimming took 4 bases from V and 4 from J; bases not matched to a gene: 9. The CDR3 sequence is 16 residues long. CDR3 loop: CASSVTGGHGTGELFF. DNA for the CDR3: TGTGCCAGCAGCGTAACAGGGGGTCATGGCACCGGGGAGCTGTTTTTT. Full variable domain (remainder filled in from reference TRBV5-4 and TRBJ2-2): ETGVTQSPTHLIKTRGQQVTLRCSSQSGHNTVSWYQQALGQGPQFIFQYYREEENGRGNFPPRFSGLQFPNYSSELNVNALELDDSALYLCASSVTGGHGTGELFFGEGSRLTVL.

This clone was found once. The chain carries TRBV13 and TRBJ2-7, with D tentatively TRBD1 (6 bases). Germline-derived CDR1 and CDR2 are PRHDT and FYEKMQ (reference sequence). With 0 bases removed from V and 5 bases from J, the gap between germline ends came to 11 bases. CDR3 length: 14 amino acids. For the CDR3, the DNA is TGTGCCAGCAGCTTAGGGGGGGCTTCCGACGAGCAGTACTTC. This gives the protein CASSLGGASDEQYF.

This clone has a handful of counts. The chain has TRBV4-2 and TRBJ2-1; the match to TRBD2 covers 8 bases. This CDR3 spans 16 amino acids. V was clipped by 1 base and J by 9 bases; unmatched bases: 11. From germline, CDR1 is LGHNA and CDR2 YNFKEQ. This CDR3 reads CASSQAGGTSTGEQFF. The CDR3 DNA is TGTGCCAGCAGCCAAGCTGGGGGGACTAGTACCGGTGAGCAGTTCTTC.

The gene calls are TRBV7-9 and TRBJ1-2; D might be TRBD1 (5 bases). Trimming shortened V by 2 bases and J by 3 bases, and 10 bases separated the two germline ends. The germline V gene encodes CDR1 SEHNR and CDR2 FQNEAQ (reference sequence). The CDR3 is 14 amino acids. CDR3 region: CASSLQGSDYGYTF. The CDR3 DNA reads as TGTGCCAGCAGCTTACAGGGATCCGACTATGGCTACACCTTC.

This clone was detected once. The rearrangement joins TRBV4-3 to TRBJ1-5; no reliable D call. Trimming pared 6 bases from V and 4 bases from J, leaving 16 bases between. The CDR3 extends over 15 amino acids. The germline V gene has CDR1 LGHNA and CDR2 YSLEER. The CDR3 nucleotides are TGCGCCAGCAGTCCAACTTGGGGAGGGAATCAGCCCCAGCATTTT. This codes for CASSPTWGGNQPQHF.

The CDR3 protein is CASSPDATATYEQYF. In DNA form, the CDR3 reads TGTGCCAGCAGCCCAGACGCGACAGCGACCTACGAGCAGTACTTC. The V call is TRBV7-8, the J call TRBJ2-7, with D possibly TRBD1 on 5 matching bases. In germline, CDR1 is SGHVS, CDR2 FQNEAQ. The CDR3 contains 15 residues. V was shortened by 5 bases and J by 2 bases, with 16 bases between the two germline ends. The full variable domain, rest sourced from reference TRBV7-8 and TRBJ2-7, is GAGVSQSPRYKVAKRGQDVALRCDPISGHVSLFWYQQALGQGPEFLTYFQNEAQLDKSGLPSDRFFAERPEGSVSTLKIQRTQQEDSAVYLCASSPDATATYEQYFGPGTRLTVT.

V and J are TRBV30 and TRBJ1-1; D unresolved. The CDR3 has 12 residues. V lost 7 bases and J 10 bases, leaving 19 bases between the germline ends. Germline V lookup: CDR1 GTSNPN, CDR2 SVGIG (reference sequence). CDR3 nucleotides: TGTGCCTATCTCCCGGGGTGGGAACGAGCTTTCTTT. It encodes CAYLPGWERAFF.

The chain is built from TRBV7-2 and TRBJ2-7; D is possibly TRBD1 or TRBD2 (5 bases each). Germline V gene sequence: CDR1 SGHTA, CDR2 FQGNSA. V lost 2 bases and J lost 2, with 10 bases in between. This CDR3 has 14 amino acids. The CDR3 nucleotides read TGTGCCAGCAGCTTAAACATGGGACCCTACGAGCAGTACTTC. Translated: CASSLNMGPYEQYF.

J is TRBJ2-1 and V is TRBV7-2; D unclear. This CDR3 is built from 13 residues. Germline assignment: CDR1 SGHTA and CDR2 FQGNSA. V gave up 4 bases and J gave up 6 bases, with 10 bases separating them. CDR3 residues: CASSSLRANEQFF. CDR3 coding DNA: TGTGCCAGCAGCTCACTTAGAGCCAATGAGCAGTTCTTC.

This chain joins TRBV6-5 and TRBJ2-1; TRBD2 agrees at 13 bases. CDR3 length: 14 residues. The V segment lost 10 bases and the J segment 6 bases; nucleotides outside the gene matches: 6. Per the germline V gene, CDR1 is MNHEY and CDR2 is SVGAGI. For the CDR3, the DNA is TGTGCCAACGGGACTAGCGGGGCCCCCAATGAGCAGTTCTTC. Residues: CANGTSGAPNEQFF.

CDR3 amino acids: CASSRDWTENSYEQYF. The CDR3 nucleotides are TGTGCCAGCAGCAGAGACTGGACAGAGAACTCCTACGAGCAGTACTTC. The gene calls are TRBV7-9 and TRBJ2-7; a weak D match, TRBD1 (6 bases). Germline values: CDR1 SEHNR, CDR2 FQNEAQ (reference sequence). Trimming stripped 5 bases from V and 0 bases from J, with 17 bases between. This CDR3 comprises 16 residues.

The CDR3, as DNA: TGTGCCAGCAGCTCAGGGGGAGGGTCCTACGAGCAGTACTTC. This gives the protein CASSSGGGSYEQYF. V gene TRBV7-2 combines with J gene TRBJ2-7, with D perhaps given as TRBD1 or TRBD2 (7 bases each). V was clipped by 4 bases and J by 1 base, with 11 bases between them. This CDR3 comprises 14 residues. Per germline, CDR1 SGHTA and CDR2 FQGNSA. Filled out from reference TRBV7-2 and TRBJ2-7, the complete variable domain reads GAGVSQSPSNKVTEKGKDVELRCDPISGHTALYWYRQSLGQGLEFLIYFQGNSAPDKSGLPSDRFSAERTGGSVSTLTIQRTQQEDSAVYLCASSSGGGSYEQYFGPGTRLTVT.

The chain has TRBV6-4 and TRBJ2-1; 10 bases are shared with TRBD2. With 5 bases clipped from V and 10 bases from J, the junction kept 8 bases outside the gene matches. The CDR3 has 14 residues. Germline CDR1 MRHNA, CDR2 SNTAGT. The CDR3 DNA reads TGTGCCAGCAGTCTTCTAGCGGGAGACCTCGAGCAGTTCTTC. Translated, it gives CASSLLAGDLEQFF.

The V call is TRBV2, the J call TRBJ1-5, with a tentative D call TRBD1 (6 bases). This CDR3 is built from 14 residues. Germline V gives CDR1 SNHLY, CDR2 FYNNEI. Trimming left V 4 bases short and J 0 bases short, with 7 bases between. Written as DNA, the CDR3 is TGTGCCAGCAGTGGACAGGTTAGCAATCAGCCCCAGCATTTT. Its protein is CASSGQVSNQPQHF.

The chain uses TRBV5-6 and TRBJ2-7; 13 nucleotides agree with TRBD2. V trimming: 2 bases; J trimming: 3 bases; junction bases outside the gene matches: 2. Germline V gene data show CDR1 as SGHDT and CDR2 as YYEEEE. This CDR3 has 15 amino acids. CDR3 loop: CASSFGLAGVYEQYF. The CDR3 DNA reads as TGTGCCAGCAGCTTCGGACTAGCGGGAGTCTACGAGCAGTACTTC.